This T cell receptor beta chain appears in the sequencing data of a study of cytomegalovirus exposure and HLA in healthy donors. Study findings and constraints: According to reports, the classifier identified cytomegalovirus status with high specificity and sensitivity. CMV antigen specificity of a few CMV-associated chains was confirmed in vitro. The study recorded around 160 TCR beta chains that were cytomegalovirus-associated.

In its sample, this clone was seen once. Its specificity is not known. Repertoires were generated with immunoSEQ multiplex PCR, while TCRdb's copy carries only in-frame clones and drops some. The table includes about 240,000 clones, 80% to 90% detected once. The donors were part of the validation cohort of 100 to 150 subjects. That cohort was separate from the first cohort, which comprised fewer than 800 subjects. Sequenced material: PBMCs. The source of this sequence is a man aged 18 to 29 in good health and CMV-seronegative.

CDR3 sequence: CASSASGWNGYTF. As DNA, the CDR3 is TGTGCCAGCAGCGCTTCAGGGTGGAATGGCTACACCTTC. The V gene is TRBV6-6, the J gene TRBJ1-2, with D maybe TRBD1 (5 bases). The CDR3 loop spans 13 amino acids. Trimming removed 6 bases at V and 6 bases at J, with 14 bases between. In germline, CDR1 is MNHNY, CDR2 SVGAGI (reference sequence).